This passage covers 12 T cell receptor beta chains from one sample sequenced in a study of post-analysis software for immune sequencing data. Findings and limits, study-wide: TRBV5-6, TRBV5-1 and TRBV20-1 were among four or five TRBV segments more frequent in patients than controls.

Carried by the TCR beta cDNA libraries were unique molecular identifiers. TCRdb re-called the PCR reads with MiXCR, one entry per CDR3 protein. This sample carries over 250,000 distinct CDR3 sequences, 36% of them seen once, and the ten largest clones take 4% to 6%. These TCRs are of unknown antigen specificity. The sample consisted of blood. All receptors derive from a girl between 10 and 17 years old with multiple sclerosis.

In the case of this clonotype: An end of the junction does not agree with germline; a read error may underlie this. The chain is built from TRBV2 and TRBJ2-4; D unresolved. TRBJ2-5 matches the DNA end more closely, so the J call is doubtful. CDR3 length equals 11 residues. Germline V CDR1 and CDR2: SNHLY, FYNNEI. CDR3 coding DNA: TGTGTCAGCAGCCCCCAAGAGACCCAGTACTTC. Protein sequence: CVSSPQETQYF.

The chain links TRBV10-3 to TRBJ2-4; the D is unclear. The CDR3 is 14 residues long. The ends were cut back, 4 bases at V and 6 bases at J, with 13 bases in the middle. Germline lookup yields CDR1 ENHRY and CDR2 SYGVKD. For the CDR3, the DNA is TGTGCCATCAGTGGAAGGGTGCCAGGAAACATTCAGTACTTC. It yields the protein CAISGRVPGNIQYF.

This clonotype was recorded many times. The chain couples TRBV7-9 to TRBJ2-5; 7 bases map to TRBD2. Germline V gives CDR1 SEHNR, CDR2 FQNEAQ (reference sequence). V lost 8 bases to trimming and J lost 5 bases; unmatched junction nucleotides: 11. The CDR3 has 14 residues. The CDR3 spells CASSHSGGRETQYF. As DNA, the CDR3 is TGTGCCAGCTCCCACTCGGGAGGCCGGGAGACCCAGTACTTC.

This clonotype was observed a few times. Written as DNA, the CDR3 is TGCGCCAGCAGCCTGACAGGGCCTCCGAACCTAGTCGAGACCCAGTACTTC. Translated: CASSLTGPPNLVETQYF. The chain employs TRBV4-1 and TRBJ2-7; 7 bases align to TRBD1. Gene TRBJ2-5 matches the end of the DNA better, so the J call may be wrong. This CDR3 comprises 17 residues. Germline values: CDR1 MGHRA, CDR2 YSYEKL.

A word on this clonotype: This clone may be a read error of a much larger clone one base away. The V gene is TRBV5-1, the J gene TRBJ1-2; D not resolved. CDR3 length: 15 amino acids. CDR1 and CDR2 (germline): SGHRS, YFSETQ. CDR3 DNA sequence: TGCGCCAGCAGCTTGGGATCGGGCAGTAACTATGACTACACCTTC. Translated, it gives CASSLGSGSNYDYTF.

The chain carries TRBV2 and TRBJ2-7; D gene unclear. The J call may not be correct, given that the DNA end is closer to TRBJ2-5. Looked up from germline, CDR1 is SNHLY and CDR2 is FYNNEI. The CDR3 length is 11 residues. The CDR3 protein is CASWWSETQYF. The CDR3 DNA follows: TGTGCCAGCTGGTGGTCGGAGACCCAGTACTTC.

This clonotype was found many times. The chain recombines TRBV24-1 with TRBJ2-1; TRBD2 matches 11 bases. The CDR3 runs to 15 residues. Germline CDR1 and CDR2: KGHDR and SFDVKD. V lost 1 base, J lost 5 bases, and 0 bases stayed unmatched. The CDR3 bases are TGTGCCACCAGTGATTTACTAGCGGGAGACAATGAGCAGTTCTTC. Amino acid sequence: CATSDLLAGDNEQFF.

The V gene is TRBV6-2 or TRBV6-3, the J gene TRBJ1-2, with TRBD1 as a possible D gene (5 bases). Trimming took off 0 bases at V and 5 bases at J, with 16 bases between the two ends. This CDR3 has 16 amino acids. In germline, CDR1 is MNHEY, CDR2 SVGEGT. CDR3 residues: CASSYSGATDPYGYTF. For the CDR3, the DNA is TGTGCCAGCAGTTACTCCGGGGCGACAGATCCTTATGGCTACACCTTC.

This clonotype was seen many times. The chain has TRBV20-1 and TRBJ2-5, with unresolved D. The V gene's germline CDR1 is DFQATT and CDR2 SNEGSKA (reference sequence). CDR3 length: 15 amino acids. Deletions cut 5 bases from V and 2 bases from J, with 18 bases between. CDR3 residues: CSAPKGLGLQETQYF. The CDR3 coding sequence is TGCAGTGCTCCGAAAGGTCTGGGCCTACAAGAGACCCAGTACTTC.

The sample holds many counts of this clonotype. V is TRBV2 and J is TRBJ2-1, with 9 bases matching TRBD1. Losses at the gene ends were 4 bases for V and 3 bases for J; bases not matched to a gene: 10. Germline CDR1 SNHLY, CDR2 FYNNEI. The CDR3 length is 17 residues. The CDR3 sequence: CASSVLRRQGVYNEQFF. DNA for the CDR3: TGTGCCAGCAGTGTACTTAGGAGACAGGGGGTCTACAATGAGCAGTTCTTC.

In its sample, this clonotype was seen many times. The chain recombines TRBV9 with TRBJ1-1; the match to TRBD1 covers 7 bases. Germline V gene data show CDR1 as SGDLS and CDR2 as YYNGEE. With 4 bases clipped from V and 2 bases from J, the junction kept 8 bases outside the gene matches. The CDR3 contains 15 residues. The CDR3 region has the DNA TGTGCCAGCAGCCCGGAGGGGGCGCGCAACACTGAAGCTTTCTTT. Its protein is CASSPEGARNTEAFF.

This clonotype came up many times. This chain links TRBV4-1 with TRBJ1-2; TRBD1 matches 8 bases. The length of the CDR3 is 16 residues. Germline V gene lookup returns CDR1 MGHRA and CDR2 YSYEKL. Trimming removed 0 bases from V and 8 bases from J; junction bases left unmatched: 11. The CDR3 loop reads CASSQDRGQVEGGYTF. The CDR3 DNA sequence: TGCGCCAGCAGCCAAGATAGGGGACAGGTAGAAGGCGGCTACACCTTC.